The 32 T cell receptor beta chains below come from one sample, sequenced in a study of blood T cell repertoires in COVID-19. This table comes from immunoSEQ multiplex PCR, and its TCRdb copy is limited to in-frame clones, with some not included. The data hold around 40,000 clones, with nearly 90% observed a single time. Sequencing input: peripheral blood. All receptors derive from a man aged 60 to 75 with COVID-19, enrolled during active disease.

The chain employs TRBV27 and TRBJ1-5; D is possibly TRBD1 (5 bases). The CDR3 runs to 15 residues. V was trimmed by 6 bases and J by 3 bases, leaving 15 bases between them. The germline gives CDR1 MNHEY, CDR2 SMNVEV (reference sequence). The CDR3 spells CASSPGLWSNQPQHF. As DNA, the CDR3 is TGTGCCAGCAGCCCGGGACTTTGGTCCAATCAGCCCCAGCATTTT.

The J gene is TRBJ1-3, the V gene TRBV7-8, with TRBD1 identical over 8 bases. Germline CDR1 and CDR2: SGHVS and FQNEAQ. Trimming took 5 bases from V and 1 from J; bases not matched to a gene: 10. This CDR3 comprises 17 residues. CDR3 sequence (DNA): TGTGCCAGCAGCATACCCCGACAGGGGTCGTCTGGAAACACCATATATTTT. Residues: CASSIPRQGSSGNTIYF.

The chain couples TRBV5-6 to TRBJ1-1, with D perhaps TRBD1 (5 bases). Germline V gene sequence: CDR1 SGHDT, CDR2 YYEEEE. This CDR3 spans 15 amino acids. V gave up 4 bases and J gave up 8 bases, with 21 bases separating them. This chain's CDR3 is CASSDKGLLNAEAFF. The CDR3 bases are TGTGCCAGCAGCGACAAGGGACTCTTGAACGCGGAAGCTTTCTTT.

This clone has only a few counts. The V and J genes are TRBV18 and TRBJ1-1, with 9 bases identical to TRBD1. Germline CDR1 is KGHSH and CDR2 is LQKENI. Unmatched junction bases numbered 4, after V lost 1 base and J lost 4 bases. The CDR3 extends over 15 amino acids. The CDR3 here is CASSPQRDRVTEAFF. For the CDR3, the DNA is TGTGCCAGCTCACCACAACGGGACAGGGTCACTGAAGCTTTCTTT. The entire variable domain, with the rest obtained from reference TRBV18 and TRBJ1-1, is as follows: NAGVMQNPRHLVRRRGQEARLRCSPMKGHSHVYWYRQLPEEGLKFMVYLQKENIIDESGMPKERFSAEFPKEGPSILRIQQVVRGDSAAYFCASSPQRDRVTEAFFGQGTRLTVV.

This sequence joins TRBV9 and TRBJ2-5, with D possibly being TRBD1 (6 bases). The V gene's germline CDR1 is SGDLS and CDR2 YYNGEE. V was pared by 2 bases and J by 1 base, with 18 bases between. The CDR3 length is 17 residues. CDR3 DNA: TGTGCCAGCAGCGTGGGGTTAAGGGACACTCGCCAAGAGACCCAGTACTTC. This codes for CASSVGLRDTRQETQYF.

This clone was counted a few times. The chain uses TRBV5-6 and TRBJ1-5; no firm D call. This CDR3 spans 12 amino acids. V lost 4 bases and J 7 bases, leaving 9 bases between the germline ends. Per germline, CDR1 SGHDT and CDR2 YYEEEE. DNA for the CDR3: TGTGCCAGCAGCCGACTCGGGCAGCCCCAGCATTTT. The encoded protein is CASSRLGQPQHF.

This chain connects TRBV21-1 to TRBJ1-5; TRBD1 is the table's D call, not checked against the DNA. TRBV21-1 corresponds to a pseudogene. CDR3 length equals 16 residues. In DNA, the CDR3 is TGTGCCAGCAGCATTATTGGGACAATGGGCAATCAGCCCCAGCATTTT. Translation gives CASSIIGTMGNQPQHF.

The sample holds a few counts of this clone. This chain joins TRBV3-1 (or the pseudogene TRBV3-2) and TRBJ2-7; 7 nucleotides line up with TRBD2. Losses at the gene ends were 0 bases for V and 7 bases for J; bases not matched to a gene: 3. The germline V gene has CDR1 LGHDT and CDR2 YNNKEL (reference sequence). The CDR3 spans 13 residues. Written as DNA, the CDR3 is TGTGCCAGCAGCCAAGAGGTAGCGGGTGAGCAGTACTTC. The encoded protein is CASSQEVAGEQYF.

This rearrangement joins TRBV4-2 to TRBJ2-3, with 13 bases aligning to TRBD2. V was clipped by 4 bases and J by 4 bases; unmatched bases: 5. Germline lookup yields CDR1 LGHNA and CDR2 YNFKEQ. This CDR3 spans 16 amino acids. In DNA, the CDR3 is TGTGCCAGCAGCCGAAGGACTAGCGGGAGCCCAGATACGCAGTATTTT. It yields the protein CASSRRTSGSPDTQYF.

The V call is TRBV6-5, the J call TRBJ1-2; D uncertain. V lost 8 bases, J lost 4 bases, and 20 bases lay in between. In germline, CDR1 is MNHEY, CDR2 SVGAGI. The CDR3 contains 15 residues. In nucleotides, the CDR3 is TGTGCCAGCTCCTCTCGTCCGGGGAGCCCCTATGGCTACACCTTC. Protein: CASSSRPGSPYGYTF.

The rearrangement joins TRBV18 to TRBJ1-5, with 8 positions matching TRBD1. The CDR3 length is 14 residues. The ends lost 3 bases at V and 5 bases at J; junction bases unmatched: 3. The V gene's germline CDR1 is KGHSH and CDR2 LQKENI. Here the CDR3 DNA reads TGTGCCAGCTCACCTCAGGGGGCGGATCAGCCCCAGCATTTT. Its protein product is CASSPQGADQPQHF.

The CDR3 sequence is CASSINRDEQYF. As DNA, the CDR3 is TGTGCCAGTAGTATTAACAGGGACGAGCAGTACTTC. The rearrangement uses TRBV19 and TRBJ2-7, with a tentative D call TRBD1 (6 bases). The CDR3 consists of 12 residues. Trimming removed 3 bases from V and 5 bases from J, with 8 bases in between. Germline CDR1 LNHDA, CDR2 SQIVND (reference sequence).

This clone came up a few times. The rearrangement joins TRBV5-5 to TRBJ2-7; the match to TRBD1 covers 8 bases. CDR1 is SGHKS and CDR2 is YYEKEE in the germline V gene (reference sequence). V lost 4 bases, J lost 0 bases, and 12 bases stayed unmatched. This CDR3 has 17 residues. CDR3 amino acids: CASSLWTGNPSSYEQYF. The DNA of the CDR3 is TGTGCCAGCAGCCTTTGGACAGGGAACCCTAGCTCCTACGAGCAGTACTTC.

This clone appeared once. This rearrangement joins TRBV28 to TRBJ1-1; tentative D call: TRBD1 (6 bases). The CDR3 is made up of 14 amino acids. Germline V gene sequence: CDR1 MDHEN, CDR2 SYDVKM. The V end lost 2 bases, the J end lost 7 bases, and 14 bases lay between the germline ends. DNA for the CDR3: TGTGCCAGCAGTTTACCAGGGGAGTACAGTGAAGCTTTCTTT. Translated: CASSLPGEYSEAFF.

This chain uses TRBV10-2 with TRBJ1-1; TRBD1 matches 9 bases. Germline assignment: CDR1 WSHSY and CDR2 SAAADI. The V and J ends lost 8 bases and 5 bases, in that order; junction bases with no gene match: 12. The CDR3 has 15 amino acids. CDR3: CASFQGTGSRTEAFF. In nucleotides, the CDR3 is TGCGCCAGCTTTCAGGGGACAGGGTCTAGAACTGAAGCTTTCTTT.

As DNA, the CDR3 is TGTGCCAGCAGGGGGGACAAGAATAGCAATCAGCCCCAGCATTTT. Translating gives CASRGDKNSNQPQHF. This chain connects TRBV2 to TRBJ1-5; a weak D match, TRBD1 (6 bases). Germline V CDR1 and CDR2: SNHLY, FYNNEI. Trimming pared 6 bases from V and 0 bases from J, leaving 12 bases between. This CDR3 is 15 amino acids long.

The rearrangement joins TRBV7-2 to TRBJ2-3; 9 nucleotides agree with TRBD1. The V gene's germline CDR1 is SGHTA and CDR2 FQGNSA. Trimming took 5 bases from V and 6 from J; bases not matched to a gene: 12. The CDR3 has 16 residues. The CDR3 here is CASSKGQGYYQDTQYF. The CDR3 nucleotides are TGTGCCAGCAGCAAGGGACAGGGCTATTACCAGGATACGCAGTATTTT.

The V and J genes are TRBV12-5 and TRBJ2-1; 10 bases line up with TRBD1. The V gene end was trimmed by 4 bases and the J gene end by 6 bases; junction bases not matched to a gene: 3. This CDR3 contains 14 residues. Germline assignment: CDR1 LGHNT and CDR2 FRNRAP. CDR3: CASGSRTGGNEQFF. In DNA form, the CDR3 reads TGTGCTAGTGGTTCCCGGACAGGGGGCAATGAGCAGTTCTTC.

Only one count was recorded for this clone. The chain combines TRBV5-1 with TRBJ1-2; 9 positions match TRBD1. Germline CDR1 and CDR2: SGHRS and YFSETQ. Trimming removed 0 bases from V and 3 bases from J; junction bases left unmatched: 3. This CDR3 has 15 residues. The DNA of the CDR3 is TGCGCCAGCAGCTTGGATACAGGGGGCGACTATGGCTACACCTTC. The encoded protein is CASSLDTGGDYGYTF.

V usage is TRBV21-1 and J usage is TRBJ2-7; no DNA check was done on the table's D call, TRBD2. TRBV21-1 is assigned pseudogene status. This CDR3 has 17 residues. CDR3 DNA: TGTGCCAGCAGCAAAGAGGCGAAAAGGACTAGCGGACTGTTGGAGTACTTC. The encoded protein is CASSKEAKRTSGLLEYF.

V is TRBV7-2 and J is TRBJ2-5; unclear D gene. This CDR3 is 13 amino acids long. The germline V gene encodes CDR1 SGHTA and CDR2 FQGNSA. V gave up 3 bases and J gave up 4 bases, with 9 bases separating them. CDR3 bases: TGTGCCAGCAGCTTGATACGCGCAGAGACCCAGTACTTC. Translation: CASSLIRAETQYF.

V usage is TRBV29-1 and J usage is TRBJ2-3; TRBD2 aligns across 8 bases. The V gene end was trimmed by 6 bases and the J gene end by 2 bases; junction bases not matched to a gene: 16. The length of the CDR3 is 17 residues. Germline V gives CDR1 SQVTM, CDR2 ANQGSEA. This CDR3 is CSVAQGSASGLTDTQYF. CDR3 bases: TGCAGCGTCGCGCAGGGGTCGGCTAGCGGGCTCACAGATACGCAGTATTTT.

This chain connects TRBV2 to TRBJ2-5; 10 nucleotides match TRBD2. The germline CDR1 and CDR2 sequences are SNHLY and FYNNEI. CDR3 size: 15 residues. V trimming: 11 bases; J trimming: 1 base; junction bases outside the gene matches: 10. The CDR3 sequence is CAAGLAGVPQETQYF. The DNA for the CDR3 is TGTGCCGCCGGGCTAGCGGGAGTTCCCCAAGAGACCCAGTACTTC.

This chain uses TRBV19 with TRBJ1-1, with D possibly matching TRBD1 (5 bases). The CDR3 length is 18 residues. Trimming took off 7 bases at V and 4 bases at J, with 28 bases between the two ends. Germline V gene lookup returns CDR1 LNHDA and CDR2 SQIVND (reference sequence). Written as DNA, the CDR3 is TGTGCCAGTACCGATCGCGTTTACTTGGGGGGTGACGGCACTGAAGCTTTCTTT. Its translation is CASTDRVYLGGDGTEAFF.

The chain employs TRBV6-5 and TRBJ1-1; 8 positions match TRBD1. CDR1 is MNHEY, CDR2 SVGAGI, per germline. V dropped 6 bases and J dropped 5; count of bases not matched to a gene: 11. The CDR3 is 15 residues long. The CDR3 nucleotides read TGTGCCAGCAGCGGGACCGTTGGACAGGGAACTGAAGCTTTCTTT. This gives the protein CASSGTVGQGTEAFF.

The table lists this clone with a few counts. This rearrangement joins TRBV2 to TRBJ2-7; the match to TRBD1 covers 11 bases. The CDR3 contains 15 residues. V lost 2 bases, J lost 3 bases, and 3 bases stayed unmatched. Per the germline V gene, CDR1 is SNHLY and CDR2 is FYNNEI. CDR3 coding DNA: TGTGCCAGCAGTGAAAGGGACAGGGGGATCTACGAGCAGTACTTC. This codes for CASSERDRGIYEQYF.

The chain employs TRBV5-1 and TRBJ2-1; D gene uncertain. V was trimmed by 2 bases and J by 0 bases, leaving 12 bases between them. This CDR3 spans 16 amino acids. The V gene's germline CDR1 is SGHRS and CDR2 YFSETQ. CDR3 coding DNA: TGCGCCAGCAGCTTCACTTCTCGAAGCTCCTACAATGAGCAGTTCTTC. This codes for CASSFTSRSSYNEQFF.

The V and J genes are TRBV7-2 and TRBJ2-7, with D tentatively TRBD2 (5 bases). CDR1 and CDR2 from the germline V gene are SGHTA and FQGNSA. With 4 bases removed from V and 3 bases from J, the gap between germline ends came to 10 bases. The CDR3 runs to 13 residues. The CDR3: CASSSSSFYEQYF. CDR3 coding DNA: TGTGCCAGCAGCTCATCTAGCTTCTACGAGCAGTACTTC.

The CDR3 is CASSLGSGGTSTNEKLFF. CDR3 DNA: TGTGCCAGCAGCTTAGGGTCAGGGGGCACGAGTACTAATGAAAAACTGTTTTTT. The rearrangement links TRBV7-9 to TRBJ1-4; the match to TRBD1 covers 8 bases. This CDR3 has 18 amino acids. V lost 1 base to trimming and J lost 2 bases; unmatched junction nucleotides: 9. Germline CDR1 and CDR2: SEHNR and FQNEAQ (reference sequence). The whole variable domain, remainder taken from reference TRBV7-9 and TRBJ1-4, is DTGVSQNPRHKITKRGQNVTFRCDPISEHNRLYWYRQTLGQGPEFLTYFQNEAQLEKSRLLSDRFSAERPKGSFSTLEIQRTEQGDSAMYLCASSLGSGGTSTNEKLFFGSGTQLSVL.

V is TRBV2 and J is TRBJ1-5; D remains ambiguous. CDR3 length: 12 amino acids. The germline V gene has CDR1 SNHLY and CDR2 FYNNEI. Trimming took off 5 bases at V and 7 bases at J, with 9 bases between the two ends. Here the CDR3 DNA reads TGTGCCAGCAGTCCTACCCGACAGCCCCAGCATTTT. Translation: CASSPTRQPQHF.

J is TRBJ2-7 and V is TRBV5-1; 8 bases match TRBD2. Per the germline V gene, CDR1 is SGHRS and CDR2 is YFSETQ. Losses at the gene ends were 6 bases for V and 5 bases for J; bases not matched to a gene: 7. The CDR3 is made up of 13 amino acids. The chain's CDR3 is CASNQAGANEQYF. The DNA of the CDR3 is TGCGCCAGCAACCAAGCGGGAGCGAACGAGCAGTACTTC.

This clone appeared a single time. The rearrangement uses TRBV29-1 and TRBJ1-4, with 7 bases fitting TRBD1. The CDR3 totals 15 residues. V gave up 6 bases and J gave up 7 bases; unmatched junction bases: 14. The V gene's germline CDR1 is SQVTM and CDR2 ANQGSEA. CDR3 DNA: TGCAGCGTGAAAGGGGCAGGGGGAGATGGTGAAAAACTGTTTTTT. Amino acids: CSVKGAGGDGEKLFF.